The clone carrying this T cell receptor (beta chain) has more than one count but fewer than ten. Its antigen remains unidentified. This sample is drawn from a study of identical twins. Notes on the study in general: Out-of-frame alpha sequences shared by twins showed excess low generation probability.

TCRdb called the 5' RACE reads again in MiXCR, with one record for every CDR3 protein. Of 500,000 or so distinct CDR3 sequences in the sample, 14% were seen once. CDR3 length: 14 amino acids. Germline values: CDR1 DFQATT, CDR2 SNEGSKA (reference sequence). The junction had 8 bases not matched to a gene; V was cut back by 6 bases and J by 2 bases. The same sample was also used in a study of yellow fever vaccine responses in identical twins.

This TCR was recovered from a woman aged 18-29 years in good health. Sequences were obtained from CD4+ T cells sorted from blood. This chain links TRBV20-1 with TRBJ2-3; TRBD2 agrees at 7 bases. The CDR3 loop is CSATEAGNTDTQYF. In DNA form, the CDR3 reads TGCAGTGCCACCGAAGCGGGAAACACAGATACGCAGTATTTT.